This T cell receptor delta chain was recorded in a study of delta chains in infants with herpesvirus infections. By sample share, this clone is large (0.1 to 1%). What it recognizes is unknown. The CDR3 is 20 residues long. V was clipped by 3 bases and J by 4 bases; unmatched bases: 16. CDR1 GEAIGNYY and CDR2 EKD come from the germline V gene. Reverse transcription of PBMC RNA used primers specific for the gamma and delta chains. TCRdb reanalyzed the RT-PCR reads using CATT. Of approximately 800 delta-chain clones listed, 20% to 25% were seen once; the top ten hold 13%. Study-wide results and caveats: The study lacked race- and environment-matched controls and was small. Later infection age appeared linked to lower public-clonotype frequency among Vdelta1 cells. Only the first time point after infection showed the public clonotype.

The V and J genes are TRDV2 and TRDJ2, with TRDD3 matching 13 bases. The TCR was taken from a human donor who was a Ugandan infant, either HIV-exposed or HIV-unexposed (not recorded which). Sequencing was performed on peripheral blood, taken at time point 2 of longitudinal follow-up. The CDR3 spells CACDPVLGDTKDDPTAQLFF. The CDR3 DNA follows: TGTGCCTGTGACCCTGTACTGGGGGATACGAAGGACGACCCGACAGCACAACTCTTCTTT.